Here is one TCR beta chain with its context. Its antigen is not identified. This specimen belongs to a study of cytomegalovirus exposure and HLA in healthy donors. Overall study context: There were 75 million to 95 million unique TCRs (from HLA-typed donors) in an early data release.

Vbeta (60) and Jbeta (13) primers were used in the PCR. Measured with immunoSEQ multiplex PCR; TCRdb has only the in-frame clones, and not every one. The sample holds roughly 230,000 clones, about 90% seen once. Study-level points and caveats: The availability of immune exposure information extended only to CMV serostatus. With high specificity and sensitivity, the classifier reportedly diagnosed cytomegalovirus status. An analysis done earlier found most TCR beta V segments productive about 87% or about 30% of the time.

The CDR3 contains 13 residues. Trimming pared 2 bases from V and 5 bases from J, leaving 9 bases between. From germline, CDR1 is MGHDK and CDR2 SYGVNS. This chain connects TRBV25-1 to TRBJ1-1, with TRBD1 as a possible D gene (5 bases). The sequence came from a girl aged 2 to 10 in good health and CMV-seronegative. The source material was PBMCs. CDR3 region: CASSEAQGTEAFF. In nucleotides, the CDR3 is TGTGCCAGCAGTGAAGCGCAGGGTACTGAAGCTTTCTTT.